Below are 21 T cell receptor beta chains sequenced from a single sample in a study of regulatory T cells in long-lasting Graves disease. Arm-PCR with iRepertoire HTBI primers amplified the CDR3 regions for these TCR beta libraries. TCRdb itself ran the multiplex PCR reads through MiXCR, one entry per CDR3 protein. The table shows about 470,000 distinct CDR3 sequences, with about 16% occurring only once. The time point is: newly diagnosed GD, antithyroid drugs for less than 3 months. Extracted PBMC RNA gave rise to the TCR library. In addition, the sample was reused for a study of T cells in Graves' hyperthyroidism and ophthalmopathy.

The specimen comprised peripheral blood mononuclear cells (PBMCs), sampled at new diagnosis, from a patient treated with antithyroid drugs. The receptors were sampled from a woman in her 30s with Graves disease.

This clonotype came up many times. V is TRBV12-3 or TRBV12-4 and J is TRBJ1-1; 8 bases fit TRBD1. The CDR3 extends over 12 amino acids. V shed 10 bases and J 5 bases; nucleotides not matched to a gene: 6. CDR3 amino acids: CAIWWDRTEAFF. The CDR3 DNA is TGTGCCATTTGGTGGGACAGGACTGAAGCTTTCTTT.

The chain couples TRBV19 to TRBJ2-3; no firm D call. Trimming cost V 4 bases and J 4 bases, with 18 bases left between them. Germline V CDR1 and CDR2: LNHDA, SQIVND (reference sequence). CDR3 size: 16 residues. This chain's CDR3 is CASSTLRQSGADTQYF. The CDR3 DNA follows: TGTGCCAGTAGTACTCTTCGTCAGTCTGGAGCAGATACGCAGTATTTT.

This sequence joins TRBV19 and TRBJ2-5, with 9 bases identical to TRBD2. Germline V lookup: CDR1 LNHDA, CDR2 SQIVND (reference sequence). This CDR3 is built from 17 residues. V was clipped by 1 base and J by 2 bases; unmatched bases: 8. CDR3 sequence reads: CASSIGGAGGPQETQYF. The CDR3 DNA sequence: TGTGCCAGTAGTATAGGAGGAGCGGGAGGTCCTCAAGAGACCCAGTACTTC.

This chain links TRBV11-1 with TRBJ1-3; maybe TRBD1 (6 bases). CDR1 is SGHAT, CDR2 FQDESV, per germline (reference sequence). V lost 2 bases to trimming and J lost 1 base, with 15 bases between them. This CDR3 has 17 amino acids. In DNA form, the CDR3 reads TGTGCCAGCAGCTTACCCAGGGGAACGGCGTCTGGAAACACCATATATTTT. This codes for CASSLPRGTASGNTIYF.

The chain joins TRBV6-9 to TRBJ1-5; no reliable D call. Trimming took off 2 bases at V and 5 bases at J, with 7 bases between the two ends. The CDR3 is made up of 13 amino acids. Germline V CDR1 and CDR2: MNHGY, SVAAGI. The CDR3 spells CASSYPDYQPQHF. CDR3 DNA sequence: TGTGCCAGCAGTTATCCAGATTATCAGCCCCAGCATTTT.

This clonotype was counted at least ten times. DNA for the CDR3: TGTGCCAGCAGCCAAGATGGGATTTACAATGAGCAGTTCTTC. Amino acid sequence: CASSQDGIYNEQFF. This chain connects TRBV3-1 to TRBJ2-1; D not certain. V lost 0 bases to trimming and J lost 4 bases, with 7 bases between them. The CDR3 runs 14 residues. The germline gives CDR1 LGHDT, CDR2 YNNKEL (reference sequence).

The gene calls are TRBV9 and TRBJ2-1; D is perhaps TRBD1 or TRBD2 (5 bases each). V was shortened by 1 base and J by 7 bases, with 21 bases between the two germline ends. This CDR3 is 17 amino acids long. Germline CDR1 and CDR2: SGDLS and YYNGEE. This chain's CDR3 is CASSVIPNDGGQNEQFF. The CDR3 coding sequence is TGTGCCAGCAGCGTAATCCCCAACGATGGGGGTCAGAATGAGCAGTTCTTC.

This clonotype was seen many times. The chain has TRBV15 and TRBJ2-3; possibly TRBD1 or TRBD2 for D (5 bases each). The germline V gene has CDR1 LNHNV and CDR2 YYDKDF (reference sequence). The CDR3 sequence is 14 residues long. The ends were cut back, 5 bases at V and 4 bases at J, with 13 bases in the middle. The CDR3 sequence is CATSGGRSADTQYF. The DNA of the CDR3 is TGTGCCACCAGCGGGGGACGTTCGGCAGATACGCAGTATTTT. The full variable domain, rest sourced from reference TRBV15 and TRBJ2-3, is DAMVIQNPRYQVTQFGKPVTLSCSQTLNHNVMYWYQQKSSQAPKLLFHYYDKDFNNEADTPDNFQSRRPNTSFCFLDIRSPGLGDTAMYLCATSGGRSADTQYFGPGTRLTVL.

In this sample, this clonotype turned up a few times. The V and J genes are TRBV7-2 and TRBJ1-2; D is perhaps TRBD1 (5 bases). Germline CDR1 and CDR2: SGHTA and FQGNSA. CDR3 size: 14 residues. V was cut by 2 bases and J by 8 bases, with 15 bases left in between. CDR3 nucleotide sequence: TGTGCCAGCAGCTTAATTCTGGGGGAGATGGGCTACACCTTC. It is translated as CASSLILGEMGYTF.

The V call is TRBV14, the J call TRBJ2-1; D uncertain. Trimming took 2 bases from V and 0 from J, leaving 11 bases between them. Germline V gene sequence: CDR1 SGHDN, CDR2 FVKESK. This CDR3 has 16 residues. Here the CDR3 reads CASSQWAGSSYNEQFF. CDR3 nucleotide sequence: TGTGCCAGCAGCCAATGGGCCGGTTCCTCCTACAATGAGCAGTTCTTC.

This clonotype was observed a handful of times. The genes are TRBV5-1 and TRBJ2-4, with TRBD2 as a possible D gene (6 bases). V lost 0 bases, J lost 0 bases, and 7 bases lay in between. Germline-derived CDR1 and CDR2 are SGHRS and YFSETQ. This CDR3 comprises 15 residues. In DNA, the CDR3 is TGCGCCAGCAGCTTGGAGGGACTAGCCAAAAACATTCAGTACTTC. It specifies CASSLEGLAKNIQYF.

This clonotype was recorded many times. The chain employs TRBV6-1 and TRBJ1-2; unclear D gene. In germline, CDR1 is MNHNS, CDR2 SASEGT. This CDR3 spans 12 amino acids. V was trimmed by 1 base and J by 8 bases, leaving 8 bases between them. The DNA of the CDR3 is TGTGCCAGCAGTGAAGTAACGTCCGGCTACACCTTC. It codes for CASSEVTSGYTF.

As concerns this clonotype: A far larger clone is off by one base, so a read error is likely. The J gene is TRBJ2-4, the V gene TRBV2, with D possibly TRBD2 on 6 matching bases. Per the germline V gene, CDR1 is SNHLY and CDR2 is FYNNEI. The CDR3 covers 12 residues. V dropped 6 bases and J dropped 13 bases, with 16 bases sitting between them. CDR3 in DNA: TGTGCCAGCAGAGGTCAGGGCGGGGTGCAGTACTTC. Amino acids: CASRGQGGVQYF. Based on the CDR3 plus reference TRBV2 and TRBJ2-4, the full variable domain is EPEVTQTPSHQVTQMGQEVILRCVPISNHLYFYWYRQILGQKVEFLVSFYNNEISEKSEIFDDQFSVERPDGSNFTLKIRSTKLEDSAMYFCASRGQGGVQYFGAGTRLSVL.

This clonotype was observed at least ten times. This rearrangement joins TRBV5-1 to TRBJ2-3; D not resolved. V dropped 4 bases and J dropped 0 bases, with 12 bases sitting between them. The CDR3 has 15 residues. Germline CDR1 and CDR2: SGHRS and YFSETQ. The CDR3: CASSPPLGSTDTQYF. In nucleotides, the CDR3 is TGCGCCAGCAGCCCCCCCCTAGGTAGCACAGATACGCAGTATTTT.

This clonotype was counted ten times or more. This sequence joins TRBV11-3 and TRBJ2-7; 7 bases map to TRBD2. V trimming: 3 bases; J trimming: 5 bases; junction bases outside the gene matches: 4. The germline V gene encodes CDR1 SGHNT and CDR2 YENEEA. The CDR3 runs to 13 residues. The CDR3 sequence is CASSLRLADEQYF. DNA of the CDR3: TGTGCCAGCAGCTTGAGACTAGCTGACGAGCAGTACTTC.

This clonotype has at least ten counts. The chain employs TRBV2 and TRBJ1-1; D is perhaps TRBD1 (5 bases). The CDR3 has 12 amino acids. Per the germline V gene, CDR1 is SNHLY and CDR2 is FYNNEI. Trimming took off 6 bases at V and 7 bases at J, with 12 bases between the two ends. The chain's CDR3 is CASRGANVEAFF. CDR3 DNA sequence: TGTGCCAGCAGAGGGGCCAATGTTGAAGCTTTCTTT. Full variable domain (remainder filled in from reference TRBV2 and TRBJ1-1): EPEVTQTPSHQVTQMGQEVILRCVPISNHLYFYWYRQILGQKVEFLVSFYNNEISEKSEIFDDQFSVERPDGSNFTLKIRSTKLEDSAMYFCASRGANVEAFFGQGTRLTVV.

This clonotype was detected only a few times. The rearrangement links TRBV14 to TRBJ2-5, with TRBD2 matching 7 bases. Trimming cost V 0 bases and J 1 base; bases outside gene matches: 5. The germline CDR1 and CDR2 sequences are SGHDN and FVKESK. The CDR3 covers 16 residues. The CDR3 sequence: CASSQEAGAVQETQYF. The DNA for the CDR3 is TGTGCCAGCAGCCAAGAGGCGGGAGCAGTCCAAGAGACCCAGTACTTC. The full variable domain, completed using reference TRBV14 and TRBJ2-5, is EAGVTQFPSHSVIEKGQTVTLRCDPISGHDNLYWYRRVMGKEIKFLLHFVKESKQDESGMPNNRFLAERTGGTYSTLKVQPAELEDSGVYFCASSQEAGAVQETQYFGPGTRLLVL.

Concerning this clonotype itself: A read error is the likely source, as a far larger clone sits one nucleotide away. The CDR3: CASSQWDTPHEQFF. CDR3 nucleotide sequence: TGTGCCAGCAGTCAGTGGGACACCCCCCACGAGCAGTTCTTC. This chain uses TRBV28 with TRBJ2-1; the D gene is possibly TRBD1 (6 bases). Germline V gene data show CDR1 as MDHEN and CDR2 as SYDVKM. This CDR3 spans 14 amino acids. The germline V and J ends were trimmed by 5 bases and 10 bases, with 18 bases remaining between them.

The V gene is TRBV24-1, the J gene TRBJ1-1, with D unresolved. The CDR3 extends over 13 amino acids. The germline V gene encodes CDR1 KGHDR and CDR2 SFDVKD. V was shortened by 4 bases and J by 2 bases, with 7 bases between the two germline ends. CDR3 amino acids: CATSDPINTEAFF. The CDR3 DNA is TGTGCCACCAGTGACCCCATTAACACTGAAGCTTTCTTT.

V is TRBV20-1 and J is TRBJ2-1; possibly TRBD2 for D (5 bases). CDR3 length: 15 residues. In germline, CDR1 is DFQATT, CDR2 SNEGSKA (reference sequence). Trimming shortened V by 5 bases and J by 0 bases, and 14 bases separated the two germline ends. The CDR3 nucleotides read TGCAGTGCTGTTGACTATGTTAGCTCCTACAATGAGCAGTTCTTC. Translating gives CSAVDYVSSYNEQFF.

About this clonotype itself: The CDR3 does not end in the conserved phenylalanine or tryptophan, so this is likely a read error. CDR3 nucleotides: TGTGCCAGTAGTTCGGGACAGGGGACCGTAACTAGCACAGATACGCAGTATCTT. Translation gives CASSSGQGTVTSTDTQYL. The chain recombines TRBV19 with TRBJ2-3, with 10 nucleotides matching TRBD1. V lost 5 bases and J lost 0; bases outside the gene matches: 11. The CDR3 spans 18 residues. Germline CDR1 and CDR2: LNHDA and SQIVND (reference sequence).